The 17 T cell receptor beta chains given below trace back to one sample, sequenced in a study of blood T cell repertoires in COVID-19. Sequencing was performed with immunoSEQ multiplex PCR; in TCRdb, only in-frame clones are kept and a portion is missing. The table has under 450,000 clones, about 88% seen once. The sequencing input was peripheral blood. These receptor sequences come from a woman in her sixties or seventies with COVID-19, enrolled during active disease.

The chain joins TRBV18 to TRBJ2-5; D unresolved. The germline gives CDR1 KGHSH, CDR2 LQKENI. The CDR3 has 12 residues. V was trimmed by 6 bases and J by 7 bases, leaving 12 bases between them. The CDR3 loop is CASSPAAGTQYF. The CDR3 bases are TGTGCCAGCTCTCCAGCTGCAGGGACCCAGTACTTC.

In this sample, this clone turned up a few times. The rearrangement joins TRBV3-1 (or the pseudogene TRBV3-2) to TRBJ1-2, with 10 nucleotides matching TRBD1. CDR1 LGHDT and CDR2 YNNKEL come from the germline V gene (reference sequence). The CDR3 totals 16 residues. V was pared by 3 bases and J by 3 bases, with 7 bases of the junction left unmatched. The CDR3 DNA is TGTGCCAGCAGCCATAATCCCGGGACAGGGGACTATGGCTACACCTTC. Its translation is CASSHNPGTGDYGYTF.

CDR3 in amino acids: CASSLGLGANTEAFF. In DNA, the CDR3 is TGTGCCAGCAGCTTAGGGCTGGGGGCGAACACTGAAGCTTTCTTT. V is TRBV7-9 and J is TRBJ1-1; D is possibly TRBD1 (6 bases). Per germline, CDR1 SEHNR and CDR2 FQNEAQ (reference sequence). The V end lost 1 base, the J end lost 1 base, and 10 bases lay between the germline ends. The CDR3 loop spans 15 amino acids.

V is TRBV27 and J is TRBJ1-4; 7 bases match TRBD1. J gave up 0 bases and V 8 bases, and 3 bases lay outside the gene matches. The CDR3 totals 14 residues. From germline, CDR1 is MNHEY and CDR2 SMNVEV (reference sequence). This CDR3 is CASQGVATNEKLFF. For the CDR3, the DNA is TGTGCCAGCCAGGGGGTCGCAACTAATGAAAAACTGTTTTTT. Together with reference TRBV27 and TRBJ1-4, the CDR3 gives the full variable domain: EAQVTQNPRYLITVTGKKLTVTCSQNMNHEYMSWYRQDPGLGLRQIYYSMNVEVTDKGDVPEGYKVSRKEKRNFPLILESPSPNQTSLYFCASQGVATNEKLFFGSGTQLSVL.

V is TRBV7-6 and J is TRBJ1-1; D not resolved. This CDR3 is built from 14 residues. Germline V gene lookup returns CDR1 SGHVS and CDR2 FNYEAQ. The ends were cut back, 2 bases at V and 5 bases at J, with 12 bases in the middle. CDR3 region: CASSLFPGGTEAFF. In DNA, the CDR3 is TGTGCCAGCAGCTTATTTCCGGGAGGGACTGAAGCTTTCTTT.

The rearrangement uses TRBV11-2 and TRBJ1-4; 8 positions agree with TRBD1. The V gene end was trimmed by 5 bases and the J gene end by 0 bases; junction bases not matched to a gene: 11. Germline V gene sequence: CDR1 SGHAT, CDR2 FQNNGV. There are 18 residues in the CDR3. This CDR3 reads CASSPGQGAWATNEKLFF. CDR3 in DNA: TGTGCCAGCAGCCCAGGTCAGGGGGCTTGGGCAACTAATGAAAAACTGTTTTTT. The variable domain in full, with the rest retrieved from reference TRBV11-2 and TRBJ1-4, is EAGVAQSPRYKIIEKRQSVAFWCNPISGHATLYWYQQILGQGPKLLIQFQNNGVVDDSQLPKDRFSAERLKGVDSTLKIQPAKLEDSAVYLCASSPGQGAWATNEKLFFGSGTQLSVL.

The rearrangement joins TRBV2 to TRBJ1-6, with D uncertain. CDR1 is SNHLY, CDR2 FYNNEI, per germline. V shed 11 bases and J shed 0 bases, with 14 bases lying between them. The CDR3 contains 15 residues. The CDR3 DNA reads TGTGCCGGATCTCTGGAGAGCTCCTATAATTCACCCCTCCACTTT. It codes for CAGSLESSYNSPLHF.

Only a few counts were recorded for this clone. The chain combines TRBV10-3 with TRBJ2-2; maybe TRBD1 (6 bases). CDR1 ENHRY and CDR2 SYGVKD come from the germline V gene. The V end lost 7 bases, the J end lost 0 bases, and 9 bases lay between the germline ends. The CDR3 sequence is 14 residues long. The CDR3 DNA follows: TGTGCCATCACCAGGGACACGAACACCGGGGAGCTGTTTTTT. It specifies CAITRDTNTGELFF.

The V call is TRBV7-2, the J call TRBJ2-5; D remains unclear. The V gene lost 0 bases and the J gene lost 1 base, with 9 bases spanning the gap. Germline V gene sequence: CDR1 SGHTA, CDR2 FQGNSA. The CDR3 loop spans 15 amino acids. The CDR3 here is CASSLAYSFQETQYF. The CDR3, as DNA: TGTGCCAGCAGCTTAGCGTATAGCTTCCAAGAGACCCAGTACTTC.

CDR3 amino acids: CASSFWASSGSTDTQYF. In nucleotides, the CDR3 is TGTGCCAGCAGCTTTTGGGCCTCTAGCGGAAGCACAGATACGCAGTATTTT. The gene calls are TRBV11-2 and TRBJ2-3, with TRBD2 matching 7 bases. This CDR3 contains 17 residues. V shed 3 bases, J shed 0 bases, and the junction held 9 bases outside the gene matches. The germline gives CDR1 SGHAT, CDR2 FQNNGV.

The rearrangement links TRBV12-3 or TRBV12-4 to TRBJ1-2; 8 bases are a match to TRBD1. Losses at the gene ends were 7 bases for V and 8 bases for J; bases not matched to a gene: 9. The CDR3 has 13 residues. In nucleotides, the CDR3 is TGTGCCAGCACCCAGACAGGGGCCGGGGGCTACACCTTC. The encoded protein is CASTQTGAGGYTF.

The chain recombines TRBV2 with TRBJ1-5; TRBD1 aligns across 8 bases. V shed 7 bases and J 9 bases; nucleotides not matched to a gene: 8. The CDR3 consists of 13 residues. CDR1 SNHLY and CDR2 FYNNEI come from the germline V gene. The CDR3 DNA sequence: TGTGCCAGCAATGGGGACAGGAACGCGCCCCAGCATTTT. Protein: CASNGDRNAPQHF.

The chain is built from TRBV5-1 and TRBJ2-2; 8 bases are shared with TRBD2. CDR1 SGHRS and CDR2 YFSETQ come from the germline V gene. Losses at the gene ends were 2 bases for V and 5 bases for J; bases not matched to a gene: 2. CDR3 size: 14 residues. CDR3 sequence (DNA): TGCGCCAGCAGCTTTTTAGCGGGGACCGGGGAGCTGTTTTTT. This codes for CASSFLAGTGELFF.

This chain links TRBV3-1 (or the pseudogene TRBV3-2) with TRBJ2-7, with D maybe TRBD2 (5 bases). Trimming took off 6 bases at V and 2 bases at J, with 17 bases between the two ends. The CDR3 is 15 amino acids. The germline V gene has CDR1 LGHDT and CDR2 YNNKEL (reference sequence). The DNA for the CDR3 is TGTGCCAGCAGGGACCCGCGGGCCTCCACCTACGAGCAGTACTTC. Its translation: CASRDPRASTYEQYF.

CDR3 DNA sequence: TGTGCCAGCAGCCATCTGTGGACTAGCGGGGGGGGGCTCACAGATACGCAGTATTTT. Translation: CASSHLWTSGGGLTDTQYF. This chain joins TRBV3-1 (or the pseudogene TRBV3-2) and TRBJ2-3, with TRBD2 matching over 15 bases. Trimming took 3 bases from V and 2 from J; bases not matched to a gene: 9. The CDR3 sequence is 19 residues long. The germline gives CDR1 LGHDT, CDR2 YNNKEL (reference sequence).

The chain uses TRBV9 and TRBJ2-2; TRBD1 matches at 8 bases. The CDR3 sequence is 14 residues long. Unmatched junction bases numbered 1, after V lost 5 bases and J lost 1 base. CDR1 and CDR2 (germline): SGDLS, YYNGEE. DNA of the CDR3: TGTGCCAGCAGTGGACAGGGGAACACCGGGGAGCTGTTTTTT. Translation: CASSGQGNTGELFF.

The rearrangement links TRBV30 to TRBJ1-3; D is uncertain. This CDR3 region has 15 residues. V dropped 0 bases and J dropped 2 bases, with 11 bases sitting between them. Germline assignment: CDR1 GTSNPN and CDR2 SVGIG (reference sequence). CDR3 bases: TGTGCCTGGAGTGTCTACAGCCCCACTGGAAACACCATATATTTT. Its translation is CAWSVYSPTGNTIYF. The variable domain in full, completed from reference TRBV30 and TRBJ1-3, reads SQTIHQWPATLVQPVGSPLSLECTVEGTSNPNLYWYRQAAGRGLQLLFYSVGIGQISSEVPQNLSASRPQDRQFILSSKKLLLSDSGFYLCAWSVYSPTGNTIYFGEGSWLTVV.